A selection of T cell receptor beta chains follows, all from one sample in a study of T-cell reconstitution after alpha-beta-depleted transplantation in children. From the PCR reads, TCRdb called clonotypes with MiXCR, one entry per CDR3 protein. The sample yields around 60,000 distinct CDR3 sequences, approximately 43% seen once. Sequencing was performed on PBMCs, mostly from graft donor cells, taken 360 days after TCRalphabeta/CD19-depleted stem cell transplant. These receptors were collected from a male patient between 5 and 17 years old who had a stem cell transplant for acute lymphoblastic leukemia, so the T cells may come from the graft donor. Each CDR3 is given with its conserved first and last residue. Fields, in order: clone size, V gene, D gene, J gene, CDR3 protein, CDR3 DNA. The D gene is left open where the match is weak. Expanded clones are given a class, and other clones once, few, many or no size at all.

many,TRBV20-1,TRBD1,TRBJ2-7,CSARRGPGQSSYEQYF,TGCAGTGCTAGAAGGGGGCCGGGACAGAGCTCCTACGAGCAGTACTTC
few,TRBV20-1,TRBD1,TRBJ1-1,CSAAGRGGLPQGAFF,TGCAGTGCTGCGGGGAGAGGGGGCCTCCCTCAGGGAGCTTTCTTT
NA,TRBV20-1,TRBD2,TRBJ2-7,CSATSGAGVVREQYF,TGCAGTGCTACCTCGGGAGCGGGAGTTGTTCGCGAGCAGTACTTC
few,TRBV11-2,NA,TRBJ2-5,CASSLFQRWQETQYF,TGTGCCAGCAGCTTATTCCAGCGTTGGCAAGAGACCCAGTACTTC
NA,TRBV9,TRBD1,TRBJ2-5,CASSSQGASRETQYF,TGTGCCAGCAGTTCACAGGGGGCGAGTCGAGAGACCCAGTACTTC
NA,TRBV9,NA,TRBJ2-6,CASSVDLSGANVLTF,TGTGCCAGCAGCGTAGACCTCTCTGGGGCCAACGTCCTGACTTTC
few,TRBV12-3/TRBV12-4,NA,TRBJ2-2,CASSFRWGNTGELFF,TGTGCCAGCAGTTTTCGGTGGGGGAACACCGGGGAGCTGTTTTTT
few,TRBV25-1,NA,TRBJ2-5,CASSGLGGETQYF,TGTGCCAGCAGTGGTCTGGGAGGAGAGACCCAGTACTTC
NA,TRBV4-1,NA,TRBJ2-5,CASSQDRETQYF,TGCGCCAGCAGCCAAGACAGAGAGACCCAGTACTTC
once,TRBV29-1,NA,TRBJ2-7,CSVQKGPYEQYF,TGCAGCGTTCAGAAGGGCCCCTACGAGCAGTACTTC
NA,TRBV28,NA,TRBJ2-7,CASRVASVYEQYF,TGTGCCAGCAGGGTAGCGAGTGTCTACGAGCAGTACTTC
once,TRBV12-3/TRBV12-4,NA,TRBJ2-3,CASSFGRTSTDTQYF,TGTGCCAGCAGTTTCGGCAGGACTAGCACAGATACGCAGTATTTT
few,TRBV7-9,NA,TRBJ2-1,CASSSPLAASNNEQFF,TGTGCCAGCAGCTCCCCACTAGCCGCCTCTAACAATGAGCAGTTCTTC